The TCR beta chain described here comes from a study of blood T cells in healthy people across ages. PCR was performed a second time for about 6 to 12 cycles using a sample-barcoded 5' primer and a J-beta primer mix. TCRdb independently ran MiXCR on the 5' RACE reads; one entry per CDR3 protein. The sample includes some 1,000,000 distinct CDR3 sequences, around 27% seen only once; the top ten take less than 0.75%. From germline, CDR1 is DFQATT and CDR2 SNEGSKA (reference sequence). Trimming left V 5 bases short and J 5 bases short, with 13 bases between. The CDR3 sequence is 12 residues long. This clonotype was observed a few times. This sample also appeared in a second study, on T cells of mothers and their children.

Material: blood. The source is a girl aged 2-15 years in good health. The V and J genes are TRBV20-1 and TRBJ2-7, with a weak D call TRBD1 (6 bases). The CDR3, as DNA: TGCAGTGCTTCACAGGGTGTCGACGAGCAGTACTTC. As protein: CSASQGVDEQYF.